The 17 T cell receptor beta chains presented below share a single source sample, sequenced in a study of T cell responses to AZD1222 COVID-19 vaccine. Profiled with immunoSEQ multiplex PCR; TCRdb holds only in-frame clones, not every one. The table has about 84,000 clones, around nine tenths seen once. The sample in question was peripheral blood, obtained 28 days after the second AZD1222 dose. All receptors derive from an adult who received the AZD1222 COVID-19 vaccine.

The CDR3 region is CASSWGVEAFF. The CDR3 DNA follows: TGTGCCAGCAGCTGGGGAGTTGAAGCTTTCTTT. V usage is TRBV13 and J usage is TRBJ1-1; the D is unclear. The CDR3 extends over 11 amino acids. The V end was cut by 4 bases, the J end by 7 bases, with 7 bases between. Germline V CDR1 and CDR2: PRHDT, FYEKMQ (reference sequence).

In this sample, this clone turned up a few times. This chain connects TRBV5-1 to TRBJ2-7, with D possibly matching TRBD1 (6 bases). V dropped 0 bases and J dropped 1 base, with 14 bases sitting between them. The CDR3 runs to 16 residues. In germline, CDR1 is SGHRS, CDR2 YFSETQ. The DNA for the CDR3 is TGCGCCAGCAGCTTGGGGGACACCCAACTTTCCTACGAGCAGTACTTC. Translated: CASSLGDTQLSYEQYF. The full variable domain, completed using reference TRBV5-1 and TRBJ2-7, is KAGVTQTPRYLIKTRGQQVTLSCSPISGHRSVSWYQQTPGQGLQFLFEYFSETQRNKGNFPGRFSGRQFSNSRSEMNVSTLELGDSALYLCASSLGDTQLSYEQYFGPGTRLTVT.

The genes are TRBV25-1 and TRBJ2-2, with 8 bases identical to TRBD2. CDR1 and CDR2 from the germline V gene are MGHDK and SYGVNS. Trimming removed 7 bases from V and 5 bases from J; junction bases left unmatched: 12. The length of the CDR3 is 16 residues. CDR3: CASTSPREEGTGELFF. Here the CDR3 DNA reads TGTGCCAGCACCTCCCCGCGGGAGGAAGGTACCGGGGAGCTGTTTTTT.

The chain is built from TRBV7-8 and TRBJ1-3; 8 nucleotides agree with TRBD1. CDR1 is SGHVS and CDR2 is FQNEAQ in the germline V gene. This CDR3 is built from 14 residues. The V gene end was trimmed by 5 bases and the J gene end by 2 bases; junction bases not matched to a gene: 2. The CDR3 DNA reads TGTGCCAGCAGCCGGACAGGGACTGGAAACACCATATATTTT. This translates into CASSRTGTGNTIYF. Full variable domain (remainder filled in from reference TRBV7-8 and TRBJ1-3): GAGVSQSPRYKVAKRGQDVALRCDPISGHVSLFWYQQALGQGPEFLTYFQNEAQLDKSGLPSDRFFAERPEGSVSTLKIQRTQQEDSAVYLCASSRTGTGNTIYFGEGSWLTVV.

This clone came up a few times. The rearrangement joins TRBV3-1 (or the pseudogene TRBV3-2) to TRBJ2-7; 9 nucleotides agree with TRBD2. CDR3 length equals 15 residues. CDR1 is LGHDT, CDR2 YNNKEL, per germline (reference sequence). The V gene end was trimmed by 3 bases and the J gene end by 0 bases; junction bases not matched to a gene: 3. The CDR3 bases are TGTGCCAGCAGCCATGCTAGCGGGGCCTCCTACGAGCAGTACTTC. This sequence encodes CASSHASGASYEQYF.

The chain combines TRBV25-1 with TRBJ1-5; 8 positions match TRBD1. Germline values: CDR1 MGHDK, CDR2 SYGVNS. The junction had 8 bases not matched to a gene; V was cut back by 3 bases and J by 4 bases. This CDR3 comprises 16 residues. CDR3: CASSETGQGPNQPQHF. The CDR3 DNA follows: TGTGCCAGCAGTGAGACCGGACAGGGCCCTAATCAGCCCCAGCATTTT.

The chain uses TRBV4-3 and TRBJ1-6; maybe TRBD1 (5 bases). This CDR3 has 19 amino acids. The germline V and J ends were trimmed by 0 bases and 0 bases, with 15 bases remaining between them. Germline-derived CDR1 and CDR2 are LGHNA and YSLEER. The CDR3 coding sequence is TGCGCCAGCAGCCAAGATCTCGCCAGGGTGTCCTCCTATAATTCACCCCTCCACTTT. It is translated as CASSQDLARVSSYNSPLHF.

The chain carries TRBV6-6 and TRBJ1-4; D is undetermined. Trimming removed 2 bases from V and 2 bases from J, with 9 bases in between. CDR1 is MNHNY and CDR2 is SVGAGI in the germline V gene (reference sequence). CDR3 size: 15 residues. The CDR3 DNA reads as TGTGCCAGCAGTTACCTCAGCCAGACTAATGAAAAACTGTTTTTT. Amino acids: CASSYLSQTNEKLFF.

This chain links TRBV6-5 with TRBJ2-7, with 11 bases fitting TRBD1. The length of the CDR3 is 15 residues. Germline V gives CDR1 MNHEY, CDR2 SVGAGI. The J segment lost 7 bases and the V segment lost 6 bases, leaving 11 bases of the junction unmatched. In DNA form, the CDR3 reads TGTGCCAGCAGAATAGGACAGGGGGCGATTGAAGAGCAGTACTTC. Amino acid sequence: CASRIGQGAIEEQYF.

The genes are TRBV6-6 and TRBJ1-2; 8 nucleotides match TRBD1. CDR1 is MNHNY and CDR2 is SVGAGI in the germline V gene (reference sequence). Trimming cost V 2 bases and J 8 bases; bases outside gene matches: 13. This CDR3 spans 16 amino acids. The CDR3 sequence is CASSYRLGDRRTGYTF. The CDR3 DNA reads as TGTGCCAGCAGTTACAGGTTAGGGGACAGGAGGACAGGCTACACCTTC.

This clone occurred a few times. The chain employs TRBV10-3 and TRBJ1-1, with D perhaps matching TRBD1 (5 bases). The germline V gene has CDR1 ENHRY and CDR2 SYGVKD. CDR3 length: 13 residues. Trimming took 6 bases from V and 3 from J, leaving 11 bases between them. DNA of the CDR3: TGTGCCATCAGAGCGGGGGGGGACACTGAAGCTTTCTTT. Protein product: CAIRAGGDTEAFF.

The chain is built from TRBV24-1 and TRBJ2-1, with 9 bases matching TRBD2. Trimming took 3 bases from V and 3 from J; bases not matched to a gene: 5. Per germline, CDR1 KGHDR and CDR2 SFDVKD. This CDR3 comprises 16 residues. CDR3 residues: CATSDGPAGGYNEQFF. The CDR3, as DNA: TGTGCCACCAGTGATGGTCCAGCGGGGGGCTACAATGAGCAGTTCTTC.

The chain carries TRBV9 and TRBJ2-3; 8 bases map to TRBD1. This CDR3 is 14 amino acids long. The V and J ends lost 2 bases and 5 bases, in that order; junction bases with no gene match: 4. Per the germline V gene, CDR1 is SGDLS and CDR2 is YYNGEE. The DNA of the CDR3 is TGTGCCAGCAGCGTGGGACAGGCGGGAGATACGCAGTATTTT. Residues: CASSVGQAGDTQYF.

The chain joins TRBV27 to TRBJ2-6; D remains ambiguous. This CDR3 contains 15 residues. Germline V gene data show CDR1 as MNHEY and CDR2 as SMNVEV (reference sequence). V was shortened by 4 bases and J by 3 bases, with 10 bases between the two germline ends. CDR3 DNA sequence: TGTGCCAGCAGTTCCGGAGAAGGTGGGGCCAACGTCCTGACTTTC. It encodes CASSSGEGGANVLTF.

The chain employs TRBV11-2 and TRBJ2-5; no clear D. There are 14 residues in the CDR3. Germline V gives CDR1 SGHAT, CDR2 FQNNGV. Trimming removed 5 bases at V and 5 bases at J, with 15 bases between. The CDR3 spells CASSHRSVPETQYF. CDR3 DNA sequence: TGTGCCAGCAGCCATCGCAGCGTACCCGAGACCCAGTACTTC.

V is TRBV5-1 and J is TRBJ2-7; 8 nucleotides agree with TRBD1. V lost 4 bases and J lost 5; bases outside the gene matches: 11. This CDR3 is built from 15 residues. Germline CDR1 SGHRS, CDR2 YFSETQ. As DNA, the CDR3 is TGCGCCAGCAGCAAAGGACAGGGTTCCAGCGACGAGCAGTACTTC. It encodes CASSKGQGSSDEQYF.

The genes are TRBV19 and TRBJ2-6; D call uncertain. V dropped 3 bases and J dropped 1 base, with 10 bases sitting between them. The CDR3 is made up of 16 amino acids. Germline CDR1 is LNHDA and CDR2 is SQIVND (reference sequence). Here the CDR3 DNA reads TGTGCCAGTAGTATCCCTGGAAGGTCTGGGGCCAACGTCCTGACTTTC. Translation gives CASSIPGRSGANVLTF.